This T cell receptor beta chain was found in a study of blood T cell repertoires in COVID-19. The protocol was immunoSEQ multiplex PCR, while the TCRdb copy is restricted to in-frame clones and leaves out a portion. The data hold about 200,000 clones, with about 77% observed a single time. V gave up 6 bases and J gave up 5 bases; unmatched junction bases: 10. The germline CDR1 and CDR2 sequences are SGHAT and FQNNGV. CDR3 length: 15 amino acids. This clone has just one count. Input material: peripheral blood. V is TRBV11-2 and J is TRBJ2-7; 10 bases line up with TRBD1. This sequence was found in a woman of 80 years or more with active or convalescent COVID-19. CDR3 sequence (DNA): TGTGCCAGCAGGCCGCGCCGGGACAGGGGCCACGAGCAGTACTTC. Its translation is CASRPRRDRGHEQYF.